This T cell receptor (beta chain) was sequenced during a study of resident and recirculating memory T cells in vitiligo. V was shortened by 3 bases and J by 4 bases, with 10 bases between the two germline ends. The germline V gene has CDR1 SGHRS and CDR2 YFSETQ. The CDR3 length is 13 residues. Generated by immunoSEQ multiplex PCR, the TCRdb table keeps only in-frame clones and is missing some. The sample includes approximately 69,000 clones, approximately 93% seen only once; the top ten take just under 5%. To note about this clone: What it recognizes is unknown.

The study's findings and limits: Sequences differed between biopsy sites and patients, suggesting private specificity.

Stability required unchanged lesions during the previous 6 months. The genes are TRBV5-1 and TRBJ1-1, with a tentative D call TRBD1 (5 bases). The sample taken for sequencing was blood. The TCR was taken from a male donor with vitiligo. The CDR3: CASSSGLATEAFF. CDR3 bases: TGCGCCAGCAGCTCAGGGTTGGCCACTGAAGCTTTCTTT.